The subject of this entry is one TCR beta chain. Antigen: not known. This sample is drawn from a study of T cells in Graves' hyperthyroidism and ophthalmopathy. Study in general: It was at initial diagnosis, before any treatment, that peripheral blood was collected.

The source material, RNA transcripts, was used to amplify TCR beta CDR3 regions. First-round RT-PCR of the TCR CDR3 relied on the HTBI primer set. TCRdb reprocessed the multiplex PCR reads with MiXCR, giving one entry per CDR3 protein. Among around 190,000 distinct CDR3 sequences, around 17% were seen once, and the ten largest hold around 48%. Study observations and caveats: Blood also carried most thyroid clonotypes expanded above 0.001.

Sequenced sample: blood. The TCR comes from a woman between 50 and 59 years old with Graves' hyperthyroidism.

Here the CDR3 DNA reads TGCAGTGCTAGAGCATCAGGGTCCTCTGGAAACACCATATATTTT. Residues: CSARASGSSGNTIYF. The J gene is TRBJ1-3, the V gene TRBV20-1; the D gene is possibly TRBD1 (5 bases). This CDR3 has 15 amino acids. Trimming cost V 1 base and J 0 bases, with 10 bases left between them. Germline values: CDR1 DFQATT, CDR2 SNEGSKA (reference sequence).